This TCR beta chain was retrieved from a study of control samples from healthy donors and cancer patients. Per germline, CDR1 MGHRA and CDR2 YSYEKL. J lost 0 bases, V lost 2 bases, and 7 bases had no gene match. This CDR3 spans 17 amino acids. Sequencing used immunoSEQ multiplex PCR; TCRdb keeps in-frame clones, though not all of them. The data hold some 100,000 clones, with 85% to 90% observed a single time. This sequence originates from a woman in her forties or fifties in good health. The V call is TRBV4-1, the J call TRBJ2-1; 7 positions agree with TRBD2. What was sequenced was blood. The CDR3 sequence: CASSQPPGGDSYNEQFF. The DNA for the CDR3 is TGCGCCAGCAGCCAACCCCCGGGGGGAGACTCCTACAATGAGCAGTTCTTC.